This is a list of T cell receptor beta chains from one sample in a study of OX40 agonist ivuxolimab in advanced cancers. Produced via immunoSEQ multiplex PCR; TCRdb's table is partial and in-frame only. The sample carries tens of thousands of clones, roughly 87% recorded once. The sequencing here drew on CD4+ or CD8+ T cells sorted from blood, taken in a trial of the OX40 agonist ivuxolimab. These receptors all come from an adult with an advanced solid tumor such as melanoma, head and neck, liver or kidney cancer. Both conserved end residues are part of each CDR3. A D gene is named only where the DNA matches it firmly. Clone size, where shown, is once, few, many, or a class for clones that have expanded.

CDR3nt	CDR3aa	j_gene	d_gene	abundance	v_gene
TGTGCCAGCAGCGTAGGGTCAGGACCTCGGGATGAGCAGTTCTTC	CASSVGSGPRDEQFF	TRBJ2-1	.	.	TRBV9
TGTGCCAGCAGCTTAGGGGGGGGCGGGCAGACCGAAAGCAATCAGCCCCAGCATTTT	CASSLGGGGQTESNQPQHF	TRBJ1-5	.	.	TRBV11-2
TGTGCCAGCAGCTTAGAGGCCACGGGGCAAAACACCGGGGAGCTGTTTTTT	CASSLEATGQNTGELFF	TRBJ2-2	.	once	TRBV7-2
TGTGCCAGCAGTTTGGACAGAATGGACGGGGAGCTGTTTTTT	CASSLDRMDGELFF	TRBJ2-2	.	.	TRBV6-5
TGTGCCAGCAGTTCAGGGACTCTGAACACTGAAGCTTTCTTT	CASSSGTLNTEAFF	TRBJ1-1	.	.	TRBV6-5
TGTGCCAGCAGTTCCGACAGGGATCCACCCCTCCACTTT	CASSSDRDPPLHF	TRBJ1-6	TRBD1	.	TRBV6-5
TGTGCCATCAGCGCCTCCGGAGATGAAGCTTTCTTT	CAISASGDEAFF	TRBJ1-1	.	.	TRBV10-3
TGTGCCAGCACGGGAGGCGGGGGGCAGGGAGCCTACAATGAGCAGTTCTTC	CASTGGGGQGAYNEQFF	TRBJ2-1	.	.	TRBV21-1
TGCGCCAGCAGCTTAAGGGGGCAAGTCGCAGATACGCAGTATTTT	CASSLRGQVADTQYF	TRBJ2-3	TRBD1	.	TRBV5-1
TGCGCCAGCAGCCAATGGACAGGGGTGGTTGCTAATGAAAAACTGTTTTTT	CASSQWTGVVANEKLFF	TRBJ1-4	TRBD1	.	TRBV4-1
TGTGCCAGCAGCTTATTCGGGGGAGATACGCAGTATTTT	CASSLFGGDTQYF	TRBJ2-3	.	.	TRBV7-9
TGTGCTAGCAGCTTAGCTGGCACCGGGGAGCTGTTTTTT	CASSLAGTGELFF	TRBJ2-2	.	.	TRBV7-7
TGTGCCAGCAGTCCGGACTCCTATAATTCACCCCTCCACTTT	CASSPDSYNSPLHF	TRBJ1-6	.	few	TRBV27
TGTGCCAGCAGCCAGGGGACCTTTAATGAAAAACTGTTTTTT	CASSQGTFNEKLFF	TRBJ1-4	.	.	TRBV21-1
TGCGCCAGCAGCCCCTCGGGGGAGCAGTTCTTC	CASSPSGEQFF	TRBJ2-1	.	.	TRBV5-1
TGTGCCAGCTCACTGAGTATACGCGGATGGGGCACAGATACGCAGTATTTT	CASSLSIRGWGTDTQYF	TRBJ2-3	.	.	TRBV18
TGTGCCAGCTCACCACAGTCCCCACTGGAACGTTTGACATTAGCTAACTATGGCTACACCTTC	CASSPQSPLERLTLANYGYTF	TRBJ1-2	.	.	TRBV18
TGTGCCAGCTCACCAGAGTTGGGTGGGCTTGGGAACGAGCAGTACTTC	CASSPELGGLGNEQYF	TRBJ2-7	.	.	TRBV18
TGTGCCAGCAGCTTAGAGGGGTACCTAAACTATGGCTACACCTTC	CASSLEGYLNYGYTF	TRBJ1-2	.	.	TRBV7-2
TGTGCCATAGCCGACGCGGGGACTGAAGCTTTCTTT	CAIADAGTEAFF	TRBJ1-1	.	few	TRBV10-3
TGCGCCAGCAGCCAATCCGGGGTCAGAGAAAAACTGTTTTTT	CASSQSGVREKLFF	TRBJ1-4	.	few	TRBV4-1
TGTGCCAGCAGCGGTACGAGTGGGGGCCTGGGTAATGAAAAACTGTTTTTT	CASSGTSGGLGNEKLFF	TRBJ1-4	.	.	TRBV7-2
TGTGCCAGCAGTGCCGGACAGACCCAGTACAATGAGCAGTTCTTC	CASSAGQTQYNEQFF	TRBJ2-1	.	.	TRBV9
TGTGCCAGCAGCCCATCGCGAGAGACCCAGTACTTC	CASSPSRETQYF	TRBJ2-5	.	.	TRBV11-2
TGTGCCAGTAGTATCGGGACTAGCGGGGGGGCCCAAGAGACCCAGTACTTC	CASSIGTSGGAQETQYF	TRBJ2-5	TRBD2	.	TRBV19
TGCGCCAGCAGCTATAAACCGGGACAAACCACCACCATCGTCAATTCACCCCTCCACTTT	CASSYKPGQTTTIVNSPLHF	TRBJ1-6	.	.	TRBV5-1
TGTGCCAGCAGTAGGGAGGGGGCGTGGAGTCGAGAGACCCAGTACTTC	CASSREGAWSRETQYF	TRBJ2-5	.	.	TRBV2
TGTGCCAGCTCCTACCGGCCCCAAGAGACCCAGTACTTC	CASSYRPQETQYF	TRBJ2-5	.	.	TRBV6-1
TGCGCCAGCAGCCCAAGAGGGCAGGCAAGCTCTGGAAACACCATATATTTT	CASSPRGQASSGNTIYF	TRBJ1-3	.	.	TRBV5-1
TGCGCCAGCAGCTACCGGGACAGGGATCAAGCTTTCTTT	CASSYRDRDQAFF	TRBJ1-1	TRBD1	.	TRBV5-1
TGTGCCAGCAGCCCAGGGTGGAGGACAGATACGCAGTATTTT	CASSPGWRTDTQYF	TRBJ2-3	.	.	TRBV7-8
TGTGCCAGCAGCTTGGTCGGGGGCGGCAATGAGCAGTTCTTC	CASSLVGGGNEQFF	TRBJ2-1	.	.	TRBV5-4
TGTGCCAGCAGCTCCCGGAGCGAGGGGACTTCACCCCTCCACTTT	CASSSRSEGTSPLHF	TRBJ1-6	.	.	TRBV7-9
TGCGCCAGCAGCAATAAACAGGGAGGCCACGAGCAGTACTTC	CASSNKQGGHEQYF	TRBJ2-7	.	.	TRBV5-1
TGTGCCAGCACCTTAGCGGGGATGCTCACAGATACGCAGTATTTT	CASTLAGMLTDTQYF	TRBJ2-3	TRBD2	once	TRBV5-4
TGCGCCAGCAGTGAGATTACTAGCGGGGGATACAATGAGCAGTTCTTC	CASSEITSGGYNEQFF	TRBJ2-1	TRBD2	.	TRBV10-2
TGTGCCAGTAGTTTTGGCGGGACGGGAAACACCATATATTTT	CASSFGGTGNTIYF	TRBJ1-3	.	.	TRBV19
TGCGCCAGCAGCCAAGGGCCGGGCGGGAGGGTACGGGAGACCCAGTACTTC	CASSQGPGGRVRETQYF	TRBJ2-5	TRBD2	.	TRBV4-1
TGTGCCAGCAGTTCCTTGGCGAGAAGCACAGATACGCAGTATTTT	CASSSLARSTDTQYF	TRBJ2-3	.	.	TRBV2
TGTGCCAGTAGTACCGGCGCGGGCAATCAGCCCCAGCATTTT	CASSTGAGNQPQHF	TRBJ1-5	.	once	TRBV19
TGCGCCAGCAGCCCGGACCGGGGCTCCTACGAGCAGTACTTC	CASSPDRGSYEQYF	TRBJ2-7	.	once	TRBV5-1
TGTGCCAGCAGCTTACGGACAGGGGGCGACGATACCAAAAACATTCAGTACTTC	CASSLRTGGDDTKNIQYF	TRBJ2-4	TRBD1	.	TRBV5-4
TGTGCCAGCAGTTACTCCATTAGCTCCTACGAGCAGTACTTC	CASSYSISSYEQYF	TRBJ2-7	.	.	TRBV6-5
TGTGCCAGCAGCCAAGATCGGACATCGGGGAAGCAGTTCTTC	CASSQDRTSGKQFF	TRBJ2-1	.	once	TRBV14
TGTGCCAGCAGCTATAGGACTAGCGGGGGCTACGAGCAGTACTTC	CASSYRTSGGYEQYF	TRBJ2-7	TRBD2	.	TRBV7-9
TGTGCCAGCAGCTTAGCGTCTAGGTGGGAGACCCAGTACTTC	CASSLASRWETQYF	TRBJ2-5	.	.	TRBV7-2
TGCGCCAGCAGCTCTACTTCGACAGGGGGGTACGAGCAGTACTTC	CASSSTSTGGYEQYF	TRBJ2-7	TRBD1	.	TRBV5-1
TGTGCCAGCAGTTTATCGATAATTCGACAGTTAACACCCCTCCACTTT	CASSLSIIRQLTPLHF	TRBJ1-6	.	.	TRBV27
TGTGCCAGCAGCTTAGACGGATCCGAAGAAGCTTTCTTT	CASSLDGSEEAFF	TRBJ1-1	.	.	TRBV5-4
TGTGCCTGGAGTACTGCCGGGACAGGGAAAATCCACGAGCAGTACTTC	CAWSTAGTGKIHEQYF	TRBJ2-7	TRBD1	.	TRBV30